A single sample is the source of the 6 T cell receptor beta chains below, sequenced in a study of CD8+CD57+ T cells in acquired aplastic anemia. CDR3 and TCR beta VDJ profiling relied on a genomic DNA template. A single record per CDR3 protein comes from TCRdb applying MiXCR to the reads. The profile shows 17,000 or so distinct CDR3 sequences, approximately 38% of them singletons. For sequencing, patients were chosen who had shown expansion of CD8+CD57+ cells by flow cytometry. General study points: Diversity in CD8+CD57+ cells from patients fell below that of the total CD4+ and CD8+ cell pools. This difference was described as decreased diversity.

The antigens for these receptors are not known. Sequenced input: CD8+CD57+ T cells sorted from PBMCs. The subset was: bead-enriched CD8+CD57+ effector memory T cells from SAA patients. These receptors were obtained from a human donor with aplastic anemia.

This clonotype was observed a handful of times. The chain has TRBV12-3 or TRBV12-4 and TRBJ1-3, with no clear D. V was trimmed by 8 bases and J by 4 bases, leaving 18 bases between them. The length of the CDR3 is 15 residues. The CDR3 DNA reads TGTGCCAGCGGCTCCCGGACCTTGGGAGGAAACACCATATATTTT. Its protein product is CASGSRTLGGNTIYF.

This clonotype was seen ten or more times. J is TRBJ1-5 and V is TRBV28; D remains ambiguous. V was shortened by 6 bases and J by 3 bases, with 12 bases between the two germline ends. Germline loops: CDR1 MDHEN, CDR2 SYDVKM. The CDR3 covers 14 residues. The CDR3 nucleotides read TGTGCCAGCAGGTGGGCAGGTGTCAATCAGCCCCAGCATTTT. Translated, it gives CASRWAGVNQPQHF.

This clonotype was observed many times. This chain joins TRBV12-3 or TRBV12-4 and TRBJ1-1; TRBD1 agrees at 7 bases. CDR3 length: 15 amino acids. The V segment lost 5 bases and the J segment 6 bases; nucleotides outside the gene matches: 12. The CDR3 spells CASSDYRGAWSEAFF. CDR3 DNA sequence: TGTGCCAGCAGTGACTACAGGGGAGCCTGGTCTGAAGCTTTCTTT.

This clonotype came up many times. The rearrangement joins TRBV24-1 to TRBJ2-1; D is uncertain. Trimming pared 3 bases from V and 7 bases from J, leaving 12 bases between. The CDR3 totals 14 residues. Germline CDR1 is KGHDR and CDR2 is SFDVKD. The CDR3 bases are TGTGCCACCAGTGATCAGCTAAACAATAATGAGCAGTTCTTC. Protein product: CATSDQLNNNEQFF.

This clonotype was seen many times. The genes are TRBV5-5 and TRBJ2-7; D ambiguous. The CDR3 sequence is 14 residues long. The V end was cut by 2 bases, the J end by 6 bases, with 15 bases between. CDR1 is SGHKS and CDR2 is YYEKEE in the germline V gene (reference sequence). Here the CDR3 reads CASSLEVAPGEQYF. DNA for the CDR3: TGTGCCAGCAGCTTAGAGGTGGCCCCCGGCGAGCAGTACTTC.

This clonotype was picked up many times. The J gene is TRBJ1-1, the V gene TRBV11-2; TRBD1 matches at 8 bases. This CDR3 region has 21 residues. Germline-derived CDR1 and CDR2 are SGHAT and FQNNGV. With V trimmed by 4 bases and J by 4 bases, 26 bases remained unmatched. The CDR3 reads CASSSTHPRTSFKQGGTEAFF. CDR3 coding DNA: TGTGCCAGCAGCTCTACTCACCCTAGGACCTCCTTTAAACAGGGGGGCACTGAAGCTTTCTTT.